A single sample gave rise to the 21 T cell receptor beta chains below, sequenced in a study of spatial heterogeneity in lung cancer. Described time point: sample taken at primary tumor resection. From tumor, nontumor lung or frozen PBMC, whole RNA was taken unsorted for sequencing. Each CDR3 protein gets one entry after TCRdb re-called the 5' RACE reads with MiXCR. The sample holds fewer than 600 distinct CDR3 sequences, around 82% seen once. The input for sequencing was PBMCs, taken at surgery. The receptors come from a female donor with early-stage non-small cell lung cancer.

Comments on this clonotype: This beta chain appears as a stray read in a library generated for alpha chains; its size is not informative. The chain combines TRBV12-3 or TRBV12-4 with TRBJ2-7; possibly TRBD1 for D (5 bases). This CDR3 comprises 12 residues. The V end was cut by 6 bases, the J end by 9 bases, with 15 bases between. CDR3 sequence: CASSQSRDRQYF. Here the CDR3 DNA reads TGTGCCAGCAGCCAGAGCAGGGATCGGCAGTACTTC.

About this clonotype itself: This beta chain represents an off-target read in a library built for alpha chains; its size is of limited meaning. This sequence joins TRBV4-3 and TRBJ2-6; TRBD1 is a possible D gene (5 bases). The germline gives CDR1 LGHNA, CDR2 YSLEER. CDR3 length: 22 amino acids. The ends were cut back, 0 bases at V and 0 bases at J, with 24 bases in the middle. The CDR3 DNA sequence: TGCGCCAGCAGCCAAGATCTCTCGGTTAGGGGCTACCTCAGCTCTGGGGCCAACGTCCTGACTTTC. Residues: CASSQDLSVRGYLSSGANVLTF.

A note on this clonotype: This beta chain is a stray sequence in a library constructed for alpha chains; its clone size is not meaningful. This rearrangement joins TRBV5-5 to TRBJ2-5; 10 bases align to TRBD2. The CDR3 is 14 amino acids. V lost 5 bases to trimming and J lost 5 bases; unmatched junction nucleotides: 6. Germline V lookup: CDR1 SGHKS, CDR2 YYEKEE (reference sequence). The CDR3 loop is CASSSRTSGETQYF. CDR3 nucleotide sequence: TGTGCCAGCAGTTCTCGGACTAGCGGCGAGACCCAGTACTTC. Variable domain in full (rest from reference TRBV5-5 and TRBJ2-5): DAGVTQSPTHLIKTRGQQVTLRCSPISGHKSVSWYQQVLGQGPQFIFQYYEKEERGRGNFPDRFSARQFPNYSSELNVNALLLGDSALYLCASSSRTSGETQYFGPGTRLLVL.

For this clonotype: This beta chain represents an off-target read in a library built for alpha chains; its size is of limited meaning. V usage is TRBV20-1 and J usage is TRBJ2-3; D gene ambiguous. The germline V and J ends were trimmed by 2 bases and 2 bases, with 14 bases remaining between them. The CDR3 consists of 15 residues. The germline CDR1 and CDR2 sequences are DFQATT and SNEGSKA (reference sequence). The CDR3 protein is CSARRTVTLTDTQYF. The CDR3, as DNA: TGCAGTGCTAGACGCACGGTGACGCTCACAGATACGCAGTATTTT.

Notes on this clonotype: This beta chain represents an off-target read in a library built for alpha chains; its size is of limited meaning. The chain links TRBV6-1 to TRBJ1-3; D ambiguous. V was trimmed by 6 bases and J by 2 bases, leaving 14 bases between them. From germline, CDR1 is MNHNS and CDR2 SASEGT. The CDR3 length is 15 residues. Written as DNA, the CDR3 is TGTGCCAGCAGCCAACCGATCGGGCCTGGAAACACCATATATTTT. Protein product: CASSQPIGPGNTIYF.

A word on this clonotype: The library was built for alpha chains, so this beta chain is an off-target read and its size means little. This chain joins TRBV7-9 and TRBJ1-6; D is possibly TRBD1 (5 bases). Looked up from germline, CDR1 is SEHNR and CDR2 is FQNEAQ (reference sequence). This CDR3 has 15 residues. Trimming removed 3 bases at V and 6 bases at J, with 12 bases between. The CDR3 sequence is CASSFQGVGNSPLHF. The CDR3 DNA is TGTGCCAGCAGCTTTCAAGGGGTGGGTAATTCACCCCTCCACTTT.

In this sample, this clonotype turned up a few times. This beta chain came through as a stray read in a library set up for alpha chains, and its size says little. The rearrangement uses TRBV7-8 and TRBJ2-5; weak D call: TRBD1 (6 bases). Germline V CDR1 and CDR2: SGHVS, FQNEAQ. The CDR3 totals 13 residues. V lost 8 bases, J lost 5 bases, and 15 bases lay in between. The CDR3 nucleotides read TGTGCCAGCCCCCAACAGGGTAGGGAGACCCAGTACTTC. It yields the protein CASPQQGRETQYF.

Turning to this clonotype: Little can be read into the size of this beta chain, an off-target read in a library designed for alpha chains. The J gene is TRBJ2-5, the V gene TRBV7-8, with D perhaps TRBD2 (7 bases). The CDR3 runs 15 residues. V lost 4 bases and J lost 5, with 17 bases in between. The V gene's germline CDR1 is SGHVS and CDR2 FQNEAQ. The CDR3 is CASSSLGGGVETQYF. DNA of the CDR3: TGTGCCAGCAGCTCCCTGGGGGGGGGCGTCGAGACCCAGTACTTC.

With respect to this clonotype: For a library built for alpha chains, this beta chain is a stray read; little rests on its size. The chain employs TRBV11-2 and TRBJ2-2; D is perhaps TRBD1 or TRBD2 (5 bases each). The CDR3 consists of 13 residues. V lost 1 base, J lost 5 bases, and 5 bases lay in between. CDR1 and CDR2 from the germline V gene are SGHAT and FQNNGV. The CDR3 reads CASSLGGTGELFF. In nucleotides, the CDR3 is TGTGCCAGCAGCTTAGGGGGGACCGGGGAGCTGTTTTTT.

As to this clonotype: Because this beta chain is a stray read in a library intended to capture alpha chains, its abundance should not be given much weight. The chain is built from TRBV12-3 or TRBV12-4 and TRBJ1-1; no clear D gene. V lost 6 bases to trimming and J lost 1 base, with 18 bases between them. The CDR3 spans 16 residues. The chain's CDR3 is CASSPEVGNPNTEAFF. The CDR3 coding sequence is TGTGCCAGCAGCCCGGAAGTAGGAAACCCGAACACTGAAGCTTTCTTT.

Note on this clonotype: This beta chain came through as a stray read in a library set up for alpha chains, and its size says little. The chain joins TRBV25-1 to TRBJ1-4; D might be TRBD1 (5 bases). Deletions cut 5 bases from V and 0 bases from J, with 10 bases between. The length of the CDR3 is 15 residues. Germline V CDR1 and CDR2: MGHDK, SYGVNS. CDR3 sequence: CASSLGQTTNEKLFF. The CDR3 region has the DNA TGTGCCAGCAGTTTAGGACAAACAACTAATGAAAAACTGTTTTTT. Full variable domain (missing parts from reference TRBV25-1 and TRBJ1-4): EADIYQTPRYLVIGTGKKITLECSQTMGHDKMYWYQQDPGMELHLIHYSYGVNSTEKGDLSSESTVSRIRTEHFPLTLESARPSHTSQYLCASSLGQTTNEKLFFGSGTQLSVL.

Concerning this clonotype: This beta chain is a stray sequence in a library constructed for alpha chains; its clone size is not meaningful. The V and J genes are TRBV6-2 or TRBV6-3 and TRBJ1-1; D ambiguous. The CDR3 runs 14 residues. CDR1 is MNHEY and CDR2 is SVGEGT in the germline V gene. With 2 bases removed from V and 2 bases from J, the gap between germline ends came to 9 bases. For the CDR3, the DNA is TGTGCCAGCAGTTACGAGGGTGTAAACACTGAAGCTTTCTTT. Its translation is CASSYEGVNTEAFF.

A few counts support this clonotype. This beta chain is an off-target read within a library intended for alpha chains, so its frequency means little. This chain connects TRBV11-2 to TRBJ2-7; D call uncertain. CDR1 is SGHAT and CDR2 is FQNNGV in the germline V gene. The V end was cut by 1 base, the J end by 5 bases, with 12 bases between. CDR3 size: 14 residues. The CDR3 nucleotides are TGTGCCAGCAGCTTAGCCGTTAGGGCAGACGAGCAGTACTTC. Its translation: CASSLAVRADEQYF.

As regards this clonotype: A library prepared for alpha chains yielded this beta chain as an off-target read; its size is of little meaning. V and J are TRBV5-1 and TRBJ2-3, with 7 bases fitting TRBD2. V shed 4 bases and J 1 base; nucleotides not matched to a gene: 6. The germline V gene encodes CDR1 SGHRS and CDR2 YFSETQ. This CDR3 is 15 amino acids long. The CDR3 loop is CASSRSGEGTDTQYF. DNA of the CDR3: TGCGCCAGCAGCCGGAGCGGGGAGGGCACAGATACGCAGTATTTT.

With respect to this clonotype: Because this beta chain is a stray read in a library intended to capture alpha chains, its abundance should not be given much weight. The CDR3 DNA is TGCAGTGCGCGGGAAGGGACAACGAACACTGAAGCTTTCTTT. The encoded protein is CSAREGTTNTEAFF. The chain has TRBV20-1 and TRBJ1-1; a weak D match, TRBD1 (6 bases). In germline, CDR1 is DFQATT, CDR2 SNEGSKA (reference sequence). This CDR3 is built from 14 residues. Trimming took off 6 bases at V and 1 base at J, with 15 bases between the two ends.

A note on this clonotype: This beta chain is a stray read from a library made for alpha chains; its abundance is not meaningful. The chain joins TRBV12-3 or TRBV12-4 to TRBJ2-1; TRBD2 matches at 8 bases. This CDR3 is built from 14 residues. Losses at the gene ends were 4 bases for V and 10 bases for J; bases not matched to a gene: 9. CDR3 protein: CASSSGLASLEQFF. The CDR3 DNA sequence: TGTGCCAGCAGTTCTGGACTAGCCTCTTTGGAGCAGTTCTTC.

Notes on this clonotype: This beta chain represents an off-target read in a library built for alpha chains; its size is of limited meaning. The DNA of the CDR3 is TGCGCCAGCAGCTTGACTCCATCCAGGGTAACGGGCACTGAAGCTTTCTTT. It yields the protein CASSLTPSRVTGTEAFF. This chain links TRBV5-1 with TRBJ1-1; possibly TRBD1 for D (5 bases). Germline lookup yields CDR1 SGHRS and CDR2 YFSETQ. V dropped 1 base and J dropped 4 bases, with 20 bases sitting between them. The CDR3 is made up of 17 amino acids.

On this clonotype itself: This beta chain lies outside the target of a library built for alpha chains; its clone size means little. Here the CDR3 reads CSASAFGTMAGELFF. CDR3 nucleotides: TGCAGTGCTAGTGCTTTTGGGACAATGGCCGGGGAGCTGTTTTTT. The V call is TRBV20-1, the J call TRBJ2-2; perhaps TRBD1 as D (6 bases). V lost 3 bases and J 6 bases, leaving 17 bases between the germline ends. The CDR3 loop spans 15 amino acids. Germline V lookup: CDR1 DFQATT, CDR2 SNEGSKA (reference sequence).

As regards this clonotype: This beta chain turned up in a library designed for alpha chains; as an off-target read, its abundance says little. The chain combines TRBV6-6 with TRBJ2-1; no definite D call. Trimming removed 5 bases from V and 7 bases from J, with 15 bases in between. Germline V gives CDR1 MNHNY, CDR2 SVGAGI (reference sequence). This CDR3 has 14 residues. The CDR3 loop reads CASSTPGKRNEQFF. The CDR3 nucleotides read TGTGCCAGCAGTACCCCCGGTAAGAGGAATGAGCAGTTCTTC.

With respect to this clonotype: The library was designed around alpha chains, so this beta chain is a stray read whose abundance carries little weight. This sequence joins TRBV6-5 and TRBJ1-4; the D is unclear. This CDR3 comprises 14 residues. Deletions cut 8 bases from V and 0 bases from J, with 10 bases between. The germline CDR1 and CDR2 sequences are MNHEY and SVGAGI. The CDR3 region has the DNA TGTGCCAGCTCAATTGGTTCAACTAATGAAAAACTGTTTTTT. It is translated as CASSIGSTNEKLFF.

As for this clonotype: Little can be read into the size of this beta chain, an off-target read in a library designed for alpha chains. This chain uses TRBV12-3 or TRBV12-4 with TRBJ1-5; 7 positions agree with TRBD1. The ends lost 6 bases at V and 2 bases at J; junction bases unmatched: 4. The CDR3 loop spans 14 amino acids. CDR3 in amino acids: CASSPGQGNQPQHF. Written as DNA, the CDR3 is TGTGCCAGCAGCCCCGGACAGGGCAATCAGCCCCAGCATTTT.